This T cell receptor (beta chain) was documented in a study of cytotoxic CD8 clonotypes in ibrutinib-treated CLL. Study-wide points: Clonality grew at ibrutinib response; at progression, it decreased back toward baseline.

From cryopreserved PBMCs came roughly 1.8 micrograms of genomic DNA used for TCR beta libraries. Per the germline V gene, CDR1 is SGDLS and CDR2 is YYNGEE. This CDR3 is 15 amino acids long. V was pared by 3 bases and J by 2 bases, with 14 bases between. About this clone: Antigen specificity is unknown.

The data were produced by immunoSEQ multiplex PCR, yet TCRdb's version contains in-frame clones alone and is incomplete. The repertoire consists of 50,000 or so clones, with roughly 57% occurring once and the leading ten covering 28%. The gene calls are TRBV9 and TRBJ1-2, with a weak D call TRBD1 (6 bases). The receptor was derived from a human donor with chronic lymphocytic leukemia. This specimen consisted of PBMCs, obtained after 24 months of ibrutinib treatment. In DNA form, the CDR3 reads TGTGCCAGCAGCGCAGCCAATGGACAGAACTATGGCTACACCTTC. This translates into CASSAANGQNYGYTF.